This TCR beta chain originates from a study of T cells after yellow fever vaccination. The CDR3 length is 16 residues. V shed 7 bases and J shed 0 bases, with 16 bases lying between them. Germline V CDR1 and CDR2: MDHEN, SYDVKM. TCRdb reprocessed the 5' RACE reads with MiXCR, giving one entry per CDR3 protein. This sample yields about 330,000 distinct CDR3 sequences, of which around 8.1% are seen a single time; around 17% belongs to the top ten. The chain recombines TRBV28 with TRBJ1-3; D may be TRBD1 (6 bases). The material was PBMCs, obtained more than 40 days after the first yellow fever vaccination. The receptor's source is a man between 18 and 29 years old who received the YFV17D yellow fever vaccine. DNA for the CDR3: TGTGCCAGCATCAAGGGGGGCCAGTTCTCTGGAAACACCATATATTTT. Amino acid sequence: CASIKGGQFSGNTIYF.